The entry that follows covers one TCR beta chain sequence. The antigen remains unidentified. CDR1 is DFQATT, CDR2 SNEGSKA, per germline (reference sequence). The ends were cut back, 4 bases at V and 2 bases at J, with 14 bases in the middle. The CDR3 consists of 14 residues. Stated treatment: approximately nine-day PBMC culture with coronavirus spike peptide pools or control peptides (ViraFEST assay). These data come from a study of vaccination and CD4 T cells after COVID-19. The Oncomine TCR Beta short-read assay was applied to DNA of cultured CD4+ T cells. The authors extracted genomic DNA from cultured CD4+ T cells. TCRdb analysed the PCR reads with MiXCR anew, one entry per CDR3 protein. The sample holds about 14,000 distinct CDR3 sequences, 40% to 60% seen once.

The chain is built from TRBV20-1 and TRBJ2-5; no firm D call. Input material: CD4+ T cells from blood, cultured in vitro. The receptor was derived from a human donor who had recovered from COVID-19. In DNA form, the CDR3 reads TGCAGTGCTACGGATAAACAGAAGCAAGAGACCCAGTACTTC. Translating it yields CSATDKQKQETQYF.